Each of the 19 T cell receptor beta chains below was sequenced from the same sample in a study of shared clonotypes between healthy human individuals. The method was immunoSEQ multiplex PCR; TCRdb's version includes in-frame clones alone and lacks a portion of them. Here the sample spans 2.5 million or so clones, 85% to 95% being singletons. Sequenced material: naive CD4+ T cells sorted from blood. Subset given: CD45RA+ positively selected. All receptors come from a man between 18 and 35 years old in good health.

Turning to this clone: Other nucleotide sequences in the sample specify the same CDR3. V and J are TRBV11-2 and TRBJ2-5; TRBD2 is a possible D gene (6 bases). Trimming cost V 1 base and J 3 bases, with 6 bases left between them. Germline CDR1 is SGHAT and CDR2 is FQNNGV. The CDR3 loop spans 13 amino acids. The CDR3 sequence is CASSLGGKETQYF. In DNA, the CDR3 is TGTGCCAGCAGCTTAGGCGGGAAAGAGACCCAGTACTTC.

This chain uses TRBV5-1 with TRBJ2-1; D perhaps matches TRBD1 (5 bases). V dropped 3 bases and J dropped 0 bases, with 13 bases sitting between them. This CDR3 spans 16 amino acids. Germline V lookup: CDR1 SGHRS, CDR2 YFSETQ. As DNA, the CDR3 is TGCGCCAGCAGCTCCATGCAGGGCAGCTCCTACAATGAGCAGTTCTTC. Its protein is CASSSMQGSSYNEQFF.

This clone was seen just once. V and J are TRBV12-5 and TRBJ2-3, with D hard to call. The CDR3 runs 10 residues. Germline V gives CDR1 LGHNT, CDR2 FRNRAP. Between the trimmed V and J ends, which lost 5 bases and 8 bases, there was a span of 5 bases. CDR3 loop: CASGRSTQYF. The CDR3, as DNA: TGTGCTAGTGGTCGGTCTACGCAGTATTTT. The whole variable domain, remainder taken from reference TRBV12-5 and TRBJ2-3, is DARVTQTPRHKVTEMGQEVTMRCQPILGHNTVFWYRQTMMQGLELLAYFRNRAPLDDSGMPKDRFSAEMPDATLATLKIQPSEPRDSAVYFCASGRSTQYFGPGTRLTVL.

The chain couples TRBV7-2 to TRBJ1-1; D call uncertain. The germline V and J ends were trimmed by 0 bases and 4 bases, with 6 bases remaining between them. This CDR3 contains 13 residues. Per the germline V gene, CDR1 is SGHTA and CDR2 is FQGNSA. In DNA, the CDR3 is TGTGCCAGCAGCTTAGCGCAGAGCACTGAAGCTTTCTTT. This codes for CASSLAQSTEAFF.

The table lists this clone with a few counts. The chain carries TRBV2 and TRBJ2-3, with 12 bases matching TRBD2. The germline V gene encodes CDR1 SNHLY and CDR2 FYNNEI. V lost 6 bases and J lost 1; bases outside the gene matches: 2. The CDR3 totals 15 residues. The CDR3 nucleotides are TGTGCCAGCAGGACTAGCGGGAGTGGCACAGATACGCAGTATTTT. Encoded protein: CASRTSGSGTDTQYF.

The V gene is TRBV5-4, the J gene TRBJ2-3; 11 bases are a match to TRBD2. Germline loops: CDR1 SGHNT, CDR2 YYREEE (reference sequence). This CDR3 spans 15 amino acids. The CDR3 spells CMGTSGGGSTDTQYF. For the CDR3, the DNA is TGTATGGGGACTAGCGGAGGGGGTTCCACAGATACGCAGTATTTT.

As DNA, the CDR3 is TGTGCCAGCTCCCCCGGGACAGGGGTTATCGAGCAGTACTTC. Translation: CASSPGTGVIEQYF. The V call is TRBV18, the J call TRBJ2-7, with 10 bases identical to TRBD1. J gave up 6 bases and V 6 bases, and 8 bases lay outside the gene matches. The germline V gene encodes CDR1 KGHSH and CDR2 LQKENI. This CDR3 has 14 amino acids. Combining the CDR3 with reference TRBV18 and TRBJ2-7 gives the whole variable domain NAGVMQNPRHLVRRRGQEARLRCSPMKGHSHVYWYRQLPEEGLKFMVYLQKENIIDESGMPKERFSAEFPKEGPSILRIQQVVRGDSAAYFCASSPGTGVIEQYFGPGTRLTVT.

This clone has only one observation. The chain combines TRBV7-9 with TRBJ2-1, with 15 bases lining up with TRBD2. J lost 8 bases, V lost 7 bases, and 9 bases had no gene match. The germline CDR1 and CDR2 sequences are SEHNR and FQNEAQ (reference sequence). CDR3 length: 16 amino acids. CDR3 bases: TGTGCCAGCAATGGACTAGCGGGAGGGGTTTCCGATGAGCAGTTCTTC. This codes for CASNGLAGGVSDEQFF.

The chain uses TRBV30 and TRBJ2-7; no clear D gene. Germline V lookup: CDR1 GTSNPN, CDR2 SVGIG (reference sequence). The V and J ends lost 3 bases and 0 bases respectively, with 9 bases between them. CDR3 size: 13 residues. Written as DNA, the CDR3 is TGTGCCTGGAGGTCCACGGTCTCCTACGAGCAGTACTTC. Translated, it gives CAWRSTVSYEQYF.

CDR3 loop: CAWRGRAKAYEQYF. CDR3 DNA: TGTGCCTGGCGGGGCAGGGCTAAAGCCTACGAGCAGTACTTC. This chain joins TRBV30 and TRBJ2-7; possibly TRBD1 or TRBD2 for D (5 bases each). This CDR3 is built from 14 residues. The V end lost 5 bases, the J end lost 2 bases, and 16 bases lay between the germline ends. Germline loops: CDR1 GTSNPN, CDR2 SVGIG (reference sequence). The entire variable domain, with the rest obtained from reference TRBV30 and TRBJ2-7, is as follows: SQTIHQWPATLVQPVGSPLSLECTVEGTSNPNLYWYRQAAGRGLQLLFYSVGIGQISSEVPQNLSASRPQDRQFILSSKKLLLSDSGFYLCAWRGRAKAYEQYFGPGTRLTVT.

V gene TRBV30 combines with J gene TRBJ2-1; 16 bases agree with TRBD2. This CDR3 has 20 amino acids. Per the germline V gene, CDR1 is GTSNPN and CDR2 is SVGIG (reference sequence). Trimming took 4 bases from V and 2 from J; bases not matched to a gene: 14. CDR3 bases: TGTGCCTGGACTCTGTGGGGGACTAGCGGGAGGGCCTTCACCTACAATGAGCAGTTCTTC. Encoded protein: CAWTLWGTSGRAFTYNEQFF.

In its sample, this clone was seen once. This CDR3 reads CASSVDNYNSPLHF. The CDR3 coding sequence is TGTGCCAGCAGCGTGGACAACTATAATTCACCCCTCCACTTT. The chain has TRBV9 and TRBJ1-6, with a weak D call TRBD1 (5 bases). The V and J ends lost 2 bases and 3 bases respectively, with 6 bases between them. Germline lookup yields CDR1 SGDLS and CDR2 YYNGEE. The CDR3 consists of 14 residues.

The chain carries TRBV7-9 and TRBJ1-2; 8 positions agree with TRBD1. The trim removed 5 bases at V and 2 bases at J, leaving 10 bases unmatched. CDR1 SEHNR and CDR2 FQNEAQ come from the germline V gene (reference sequence). The CDR3 runs 16 residues. The CDR3 bases are TGTGCCAGCAGCCCGGACAGGGCTCCCGTCAACTATGGCTACACCTTC. Its translation is CASSPDRAPVNYGYTF.

The sample holds a few counts of this clone. The chain recombines TRBV29-1 with TRBJ1-1; D gene uncertain. The germline V and J ends were trimmed by 0 bases and 1 base, with 6 bases remaining between them. The V gene's germline CDR1 is SQVTM and CDR2 ANQGSEA. CDR3 size: 13 residues. CDR3 DNA sequence: TGCAGCGTTGAAGAGGACCGGAACACTGAAGCTTTCTTT. This translates into CSVEEDRNTEAFF.

The gene calls are TRBV7-9 and TRBJ2-5, with D possibly being TRBD1 or TRBD2 (5 bases each). The CDR3 loop spans 14 amino acids. V lost 5 bases to trimming and J lost 5 bases, with 15 bases between them. The germline V gene has CDR1 SEHNR and CDR2 FQNEAQ (reference sequence). Here the CDR3 reads CASSPDLWGETQYF. In nucleotides, the CDR3 is TGTGCCAGCAGCCCTGACCTATGGGGGGAGACCCAGTACTTC.

This chain uses TRBV5-1 with TRBJ1-1; D remains unclear. CDR3 size: 16 residues. Trimming stripped 4 bases from V and 1 base from J, with 17 bases between. CDR1 SGHRS and CDR2 YFSETQ come from the germline V gene. DNA for the CDR3: TGCGCCAGCAGCCTCGATCAAATTCGGGAGAACACTGAAGCTTTCTTT. It encodes CASSLDQIRENTEAFF.

The V call is TRBV11-3, the J call TRBJ1-5; D is undetermined. The V gene's germline CDR1 is SGHNT and CDR2 YENEEA. Trimming stripped 2 bases from V and 2 bases from J, with 13 bases between. The CDR3 extends over 16 amino acids. The chain's CDR3 is CASSLSAPAGNQPQHF. The CDR3 DNA sequence: TGTGCCAGCAGCTTATCAGCCCCGGCGGGCAATCAGCCCCAGCATTTT.

This clone was detected only once. The chain uses TRBV6-5 and TRBJ1-5; D not resolved. This CDR3 has 12 amino acids. V shed 4 bases and J shed 11 bases, with 12 bases lying between them. Germline assignment: CDR1 MNHEY and CDR2 SVGAGI. CDR3 region: CASSWSGSAQHF. Here the CDR3 DNA reads TGTGCCAGCAGTTGGTCGGGGTCGGCCCAGCATTTT.

This clone was counted a single time. The chain links TRBV11-2 to TRBJ1-1, with a tentative D call TRBD1 (5 bases). Per germline, CDR1 SGHAT and CDR2 FQNNGV. V was shortened by 4 bases and J by 1 base, with 13 bases between the two germline ends. This CDR3 is 15 amino acids long. CDR3 region: CASSSGTSRNTEAFF. The CDR3 DNA is TGTGCCAGCAGCTCAGGGACCTCTAGGAACACTGAAGCTTTCTTT.